These 7 T cell receptor beta chains originate from one sample sequenced in a study of early T cells in non-severe SARS-CoV-2 infection. TCRdb re-called the 5' RACE reads through MiXCR, storing one row per CDR3 protein. Found here are 55,000 to 80,000 distinct CDR3 sequences, 10% to 15% of them singletons; the top ten hold around 5.8%. What was sequenced was whole blood. The source of these receptors is an adult who was a healthcare worker with PCR-confirmed SARS-CoV-2 infection or an uninfected control (not recorded which).

This chain joins TRBV5-8 and TRBJ1-5; D ambiguous. Germline values: CDR1 SGHTS, CDR2 YDEGEE. CDR3 length: 12 amino acids. V was clipped by 4 bases and J by 10 bases, with 12 bases between them. This CDR3 reads CASSRSQPPQHF. The CDR3 DNA reads TGTGCCAGCAGCCGGAGCCAGCCACCCCAGCATTTT.

This clonotype was detected only a few times. The chain combines TRBV7-3 with TRBJ2-2, with a weak D call TRBD1 (6 bases). The CDR3 runs to 14 residues. In germline, CDR1 is SGHTA, CDR2 FQGTGA. Trimming took 4 bases from V and 6 from J, leaving 12 bases between them. CDR3 DNA: TGTGCCAGCAGCTCGATGAGGGGGTCCGGGGAGCTGTTTTTT. This sequence encodes CASSSMRGSGELFF. The full variable domain, rest sourced from reference TRBV7-3 and TRBJ2-2, is GAGVSQTPSNKVTEKGKYVELRCDPISGHTALYWYRQSLGQGPEFLIYFQGTGAADDSGLPNDRFFAVRPEGSVSTLKIQRTERGDSAVYLCASSSMRGSGELFFGEGSRLTVL.

The chain carries TRBV7-2 and TRBJ2-5; 7 nucleotides agree with TRBD1. Trimming removed 4 bases from V and 4 bases from J; junction bases left unmatched: 3. This CDR3 is 13 amino acids long. Germline assignment: CDR1 SGHTA and CDR2 FQGNSA. In DNA form, the CDR3 reads TGTGCCAGCAGCTGGAACAGGGGAGAGACCCAGTACTTC. Its translation is CASSWNRGETQYF.

This clonotype was counted many times. This sequence joins TRBV4-3 and TRBJ1-1; D call uncertain. From germline, CDR1 is LGHNA and CDR2 YSLEER. V shed 5 bases and J shed 1 base, with 14 bases lying between them. There are 15 residues in the CDR3. CDR3 residues: CASSSSVQKNTEAFF. Here the CDR3 DNA reads TGCGCCAGCAGCTCCTCCGTACAAAAGAACACTGAAGCTTTCTTT.

The chain is built from TRBV30 and TRBJ1-1, with D uncertain. The V gene's germline CDR1 is GTSNPN and CDR2 SVGIG (reference sequence). V lost 5 bases, J lost 5 bases, and 12 bases lay in between. The CDR3 contains 12 residues. For the CDR3, the DNA is TGTGCCTGGGGGGTCGGGAGGACTGAAGCTTTCTTT. Amino acid sequence: CAWGVGRTEAFF.

This clonotype was detected ten times or more. The genes are TRBV7-9 and TRBJ2-1; unclear D gene. CDR1 SEHNR and CDR2 FQNEAQ come from the germline V gene (reference sequence). The CDR3 covers 14 residues. Between the trimmed V and J ends, which lost 5 bases and 3 bases, there was a span of 11 bases. CDR3 bases: TGTGCCAGCAGCCCCGGGCTAGACTACAATGAGCAGTTCTTC. Its protein product is CASSPGLDYNEQFF.

Many counts were recorded for this clonotype. The V and J genes are TRBV2 and TRBJ2-5, with D tentatively TRBD1 or TRBD2 (5 bases each). The CDR3 length is 13 residues. The V and J ends lost 7 bases and 1 base respectively, with 10 bases between them. Germline-derived CDR1 and CDR2 are SNHLY and FYNNEI. CDR3 nucleotide sequence: TGTGCCAGCAACGGTGGGACCCAAGAGACCCAGTACTTC. Amino acids: CASNGGTQETQYF. Full variable domain (rest looked up from reference TRBV2 and TRBJ2-5): EPEVTQTPSHQVTQMGQEVILRCVPISNHLYFYWYRQILGQKVEFLVSFYNNEISEKSEIFDDQFSVERPDGSNFTLKIRSTKLEDSAMYFCASNGGTQETQYFGPGTRLLVL.